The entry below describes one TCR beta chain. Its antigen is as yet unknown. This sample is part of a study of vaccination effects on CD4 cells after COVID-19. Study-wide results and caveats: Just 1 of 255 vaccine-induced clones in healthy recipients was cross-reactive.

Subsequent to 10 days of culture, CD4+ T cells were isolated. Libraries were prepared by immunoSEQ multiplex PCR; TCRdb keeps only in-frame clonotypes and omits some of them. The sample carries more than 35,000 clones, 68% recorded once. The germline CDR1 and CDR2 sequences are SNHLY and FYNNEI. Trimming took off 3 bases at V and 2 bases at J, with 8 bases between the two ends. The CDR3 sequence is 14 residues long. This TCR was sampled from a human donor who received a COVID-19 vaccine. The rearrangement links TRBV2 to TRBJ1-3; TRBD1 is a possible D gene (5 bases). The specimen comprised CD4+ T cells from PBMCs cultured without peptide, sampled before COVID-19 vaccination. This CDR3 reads CASSDRVTGNTIYF. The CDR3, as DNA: TGTGCCAGCAGTGACAGGGTCACTGGAAACACCATATATTTT. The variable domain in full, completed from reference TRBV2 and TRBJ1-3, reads EPEVTQTPSHQVTQMGQEVILRCVPISNHLYFYWYRQILGQKVEFLVSFYNNEISEKSEIFDDQFSVERPDGSNFTLKIRSTKLEDSAMYFCASSDRVTGNTIYFGEGSWLTVV.